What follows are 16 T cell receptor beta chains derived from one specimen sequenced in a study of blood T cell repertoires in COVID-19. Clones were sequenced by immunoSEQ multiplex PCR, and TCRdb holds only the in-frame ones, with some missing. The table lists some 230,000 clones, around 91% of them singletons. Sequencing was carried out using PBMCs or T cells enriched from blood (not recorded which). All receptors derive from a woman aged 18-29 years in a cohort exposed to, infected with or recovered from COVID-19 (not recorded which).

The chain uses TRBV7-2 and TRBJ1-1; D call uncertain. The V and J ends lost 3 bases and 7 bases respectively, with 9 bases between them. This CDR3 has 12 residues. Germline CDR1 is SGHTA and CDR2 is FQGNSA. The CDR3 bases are TGTGCCAGCAGCTTCGGAGGTGGTGAAGCTTTCTTT. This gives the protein CASSFGGGEAFF.

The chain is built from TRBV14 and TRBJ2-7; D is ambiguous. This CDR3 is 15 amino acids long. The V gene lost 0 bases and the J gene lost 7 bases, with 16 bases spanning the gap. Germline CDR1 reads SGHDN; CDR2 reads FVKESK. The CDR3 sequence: CASSQEQGGAWEQYF. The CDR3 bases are TGTGCCAGCAGCCAAGAACAAGGTGGAGCATGGGAGCAGTACTTC.

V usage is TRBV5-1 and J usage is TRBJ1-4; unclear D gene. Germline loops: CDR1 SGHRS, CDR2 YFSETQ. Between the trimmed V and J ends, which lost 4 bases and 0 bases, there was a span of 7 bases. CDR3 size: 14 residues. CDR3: CASSVLATNEKLFF. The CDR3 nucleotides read TGCGCCAGCAGCGTCCTTGCAACTAATGAAAAACTGTTTTTT.

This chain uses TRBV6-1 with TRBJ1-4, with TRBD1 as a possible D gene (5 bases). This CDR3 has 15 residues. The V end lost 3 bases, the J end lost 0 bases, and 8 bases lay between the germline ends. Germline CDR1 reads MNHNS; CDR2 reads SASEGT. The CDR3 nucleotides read TGTGCCAGCAGTGACACAGGCACAACTAATGAAAAACTGTTTTTT. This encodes CASSDTGTTNEKLFF.

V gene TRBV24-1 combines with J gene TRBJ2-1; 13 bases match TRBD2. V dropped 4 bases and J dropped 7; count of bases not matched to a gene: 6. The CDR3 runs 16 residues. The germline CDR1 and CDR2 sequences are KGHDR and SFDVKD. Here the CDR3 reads CATSDTSGGAWNEQFF. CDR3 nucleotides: TGTGCCACCAGTGACACTAGCGGGGGGGCCTGGAATGAGCAGTTCTTC.

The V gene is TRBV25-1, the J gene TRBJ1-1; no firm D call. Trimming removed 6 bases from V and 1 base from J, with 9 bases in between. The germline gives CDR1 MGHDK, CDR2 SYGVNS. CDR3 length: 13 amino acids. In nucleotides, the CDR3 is TGTGCCAGCAGGGACTTTCAGAACACTGAAGCTTTCTTT. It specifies CASRDFQNTEAFF. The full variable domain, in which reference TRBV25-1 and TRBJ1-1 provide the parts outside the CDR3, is EADIYQTPRYLVIGTGKKITLECSQTMGHDKMYWYQQDPGMELHLIHYSYGVNSTEKGDLSSESTVSRIRTEHFPLTLESARPSHTSQYLCASRDFQNTEAFFGQGTRLTVV.

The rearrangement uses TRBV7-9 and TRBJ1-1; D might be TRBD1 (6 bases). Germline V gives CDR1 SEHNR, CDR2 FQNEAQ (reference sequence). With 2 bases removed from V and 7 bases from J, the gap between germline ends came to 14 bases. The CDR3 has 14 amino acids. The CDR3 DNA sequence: TGTGCCAGCAGCTTAATCAGGGGTAGTGATGAAGCTTTCTTT. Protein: CASSLIRGSDEAFF.

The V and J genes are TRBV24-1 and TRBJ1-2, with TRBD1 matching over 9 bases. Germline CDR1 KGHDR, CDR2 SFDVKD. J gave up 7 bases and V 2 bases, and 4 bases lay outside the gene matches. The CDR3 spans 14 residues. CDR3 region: CATSDWTGDRGYTF. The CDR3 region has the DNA TGTGCCACCAGTGATTGGACAGGGGACCGTGGCTACACCTTC.

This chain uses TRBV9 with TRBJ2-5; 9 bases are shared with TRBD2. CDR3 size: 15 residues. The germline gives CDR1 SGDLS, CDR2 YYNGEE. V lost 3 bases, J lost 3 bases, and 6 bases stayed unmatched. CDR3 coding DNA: TGTGCCAGCAGCGGCGGGAGGGTGAGGGAAGAGACCCAGTACTTC. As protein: CASSGGRVREETQYF. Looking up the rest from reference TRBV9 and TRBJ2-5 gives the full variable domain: DSGVTQTPKHLITATGQRVTLRCSPRSGDLSVYWYQQSLDQGLQFLIQYYNGEERAKGNILERFSAQQFPDLHSELNLSSLELGDSALYFCASSGGRVREETQYFGPGTRLLVL.

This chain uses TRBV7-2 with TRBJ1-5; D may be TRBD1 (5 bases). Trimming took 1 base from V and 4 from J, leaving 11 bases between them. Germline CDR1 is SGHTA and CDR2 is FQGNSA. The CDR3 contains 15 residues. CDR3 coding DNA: TGTGCCAGCAGCTTAGTTGCAGGGTCAAATCAGCCCCAGCATTTT. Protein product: CASSLVAGSNQPQHF.

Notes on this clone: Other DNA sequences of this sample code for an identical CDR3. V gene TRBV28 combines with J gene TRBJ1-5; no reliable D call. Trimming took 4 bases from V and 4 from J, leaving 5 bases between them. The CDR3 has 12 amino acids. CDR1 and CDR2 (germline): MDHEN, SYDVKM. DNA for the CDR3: TGTGCCAGCAGTTCGCTAAATCAGCCCCAGCATTTT. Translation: CASSSLNQPQHF. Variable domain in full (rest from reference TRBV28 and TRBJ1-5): DVKVTQSSRYLVKRTGEKVFLECVQDMDHENMFWYRQDPGLGLRLIYFSYDVKMKEKGDIPEGYSVSREKKERFSLILESASTNQTSMYLCASSSLNQPQHFGDGTRLSIL.

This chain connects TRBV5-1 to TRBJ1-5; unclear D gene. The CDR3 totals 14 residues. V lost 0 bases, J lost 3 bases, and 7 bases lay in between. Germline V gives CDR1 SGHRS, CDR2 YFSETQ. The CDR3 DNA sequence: TGCGCCAGCAGCTTGGGAGGGAACAATCAGCCCCAGCATTTT. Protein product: CASSLGGNNQPQHF.

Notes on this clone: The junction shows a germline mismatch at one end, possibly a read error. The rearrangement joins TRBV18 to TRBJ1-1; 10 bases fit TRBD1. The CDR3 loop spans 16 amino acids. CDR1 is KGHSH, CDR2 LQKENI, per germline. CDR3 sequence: CASSPGTGAWNSEAFF. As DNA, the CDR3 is TGTGCCAGCTCACCCGGGACAGGGGCGTGGAACTCTGAAGCTTTCTTT.

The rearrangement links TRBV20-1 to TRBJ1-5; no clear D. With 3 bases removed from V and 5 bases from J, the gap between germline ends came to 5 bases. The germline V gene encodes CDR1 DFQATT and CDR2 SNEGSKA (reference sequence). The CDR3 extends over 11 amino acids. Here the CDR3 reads CSASRDQPQHF. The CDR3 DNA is TGCAGTGCTAGTCGAGATCAGCCCCAGCATTTT.

The DNA for the CDR3 is TGTGCCACCTCTCGGGACTCCTCTGGAAACACCATATATTTT. Its translation is CATSRDSSGNTIYF. The chain joins TRBV30 to TRBJ1-3, with D perhaps matching TRBD1 (5 bases). The germline gives CDR1 GTSNPN, CDR2 SVGIG (reference sequence). V was clipped by 8 bases and J by 0 bases, with 14 bases between them. The CDR3 loop spans 14 amino acids.

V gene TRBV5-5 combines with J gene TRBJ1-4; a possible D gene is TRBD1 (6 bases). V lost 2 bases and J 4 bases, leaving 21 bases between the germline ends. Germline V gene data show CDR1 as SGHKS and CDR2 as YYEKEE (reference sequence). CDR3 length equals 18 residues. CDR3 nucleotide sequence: TGTGCCAGCAGCTTCCGTCAGGGGAAGAGTAATGGTAATGAAAAACTGTTTTTT. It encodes CASSFRQGKSNGNEKLFF.